These 6 T cell receptor beta chains were sequenced from one sample in a study of regulatory and conventional T cells in RAG deficiency. Blood CD4+ CD25-high CD127-low regulatory T cells supplied the genomic DNA template. TCRdb keeps only in-frame clones here, not all; method: immunoSEQ multiplex PCR. The table lists about 28,000 clones, approximately 90% of them singletons. This sample also belongs to another study, concerning regulatory T cells. That source notes: The primer mix had 52 TRBV and 13 TRBJ primers.

The sequencing sample was made of Tregs sorted from blood. These TCRs come from a human donor in good health.

The V gene is TRBV7-2, the J gene TRBJ1-2, with D possibly being TRBD1 (6 bases). V was clipped by 5 bases and J by 8 bases, with 12 bases between them. CDR3 length: 12 residues. Germline V gene sequence: CDR1 SGHTA, CDR2 FQGNSA. DNA of the CDR3: TGTGCCAGCAGCCCGGACAGACTGGGCTACACCTTC. Encoded protein: CASSPDRLGYTF.

The gene calls are TRBV7-3 and TRBJ2-1; D unresolved. The CDR3 covers 15 residues. V lost 0 bases and J 7 bases, leaving 13 bases between the germline ends. CDR1 is SGHTA and CDR2 is FQGTGA in the germline V gene. The CDR3 here is CASSLTSLVGNEQFF. CDR3 in DNA: TGTGCCAGCAGCTTAACGTCTTTGGTGGGTAATGAGCAGTTCTTC.

J is TRBJ2-2 and V is TRBV6-1; D uncertain. The CDR3 has 12 amino acids. V was trimmed by 7 bases and J by 7 bases, leaving 10 bases between them. Germline V CDR1 and CDR2: MNHNS, SASEGT. The CDR3 loop reads CASTFGVGELFF. CDR3 sequence (DNA): TGTGCCAGCACCTTTGGAGTCGGGGAGCTGTTTTTT.

The chain is built from TRBV6-6 and TRBJ2-3; 9 bases are a match to TRBD2. This CDR3 is built from 16 residues. Trimming removed 4 bases from V and 0 bases from J; junction bases left unmatched: 5. Germline lookup yields CDR1 MNHNY and CDR2 SVGAGI (reference sequence). CDR3 loop: CASSFKRGASTDTQYF. For the CDR3, the DNA is TGTGCCAGCAGTTTCAAGCGGGGGGCAAGCACAGATACGCAGTATTTT.

The gene calls are TRBV30 and TRBJ2-1; 12 bases agree with TRBD2. CDR1 and CDR2 from the germline V gene are GTSNPN and SVGIG (reference sequence). The V segment lost 0 bases and the J segment 6 bases; nucleotides outside the gene matches: 9. The CDR3 runs to 17 residues. DNA for the CDR3: TGTGCCTGGAGTGTGTCGGCTAGCGGGGGGGCTCTCAATGAGCAGTTCTTC. This sequence encodes CAWSVSASGGALNEQFF.

The V call is TRBV10-3, the J call TRBJ1-1; a possible D gene is TRBD1 (6 bases). Germline V gene sequence: CDR1 ENHRY, CDR2 SYGVKD. The V and J ends lost 6 bases and 4 bases respectively, with 15 bases between them. This CDR3 spans 14 amino acids. The CDR3 loop is CAIRRAGEGTEAFF. In DNA, the CDR3 is TGTGCCATCAGGCGGGCAGGGGAGGGCACTGAAGCTTTCTTT.